Listed below are T cell receptor beta chains from one sample, sequenced in a study of CD8+ T cells in alopecia areata. Only in-frame clones appear in the TCRdb table, and some are missing; sequencing was by immunoSEQ multiplex PCR. The sample yields 130,000 or so clones, around 45% seen once. Material: NKG2D-low CD8+ T cells sorted from blood. All receptors come from a human donor with alopecia areata. Each CDR3 is given with its conserved first and last residue. The D gene is left open where the match is weak. Size tells how often a clone was seen (once, few, many) or the class of an expanded clone, and some rows leave it out.

TRBV27	-	once	TRBJ1-1	CASSSGSNTEAFF	TGTGCCAGCAGTTCAGGATCGAACACTGAAGCTTTCTTT
TRBV5-1	-	-	TRBJ2-6	CASSLEGPSSGANVLTF	TGCGCCAGCAGCTTGGAGGGCCCAAGCTCTGGGGCCAACGTCCTGACTTTC
TRBV29-1	-	-	TRBJ2-2	CSVRGAGELFF	TGCAGCGTGAGGGGTGCCGGGGAGCTGTTTTTT
TRBV2	TRBD1	-	TRBJ2-1	CASSGDRGINEQFF	TGTGCCAGCAGTGGGGACAGGGGCATAAATGAGCAGTTCTTC
TRBV4-1	TRBD2	-	TRBJ2-5	CASSLRTSGEGETQYF	TGCGCCAGCAGCCTGCGGACTAGCGGGGAAGGAGAGACCCAGTACTTC
TRBV9	-	-	TRBJ2-7	CASSVEDTYEQYF	TGTGCCAGCAGCGTAGAGGATACCTACGAGCAGTACTTC
TRBV7-2	-	-	TRBJ2-7	CASSLWRGIRGEQYF	TGTGCCAGCAGCTTGTGGCGCGGGATTCGTGGCGAGCAGTACTTC
TRBV7-8	TRBD2	-	TRBJ2-1	CASSFQRGIPYNEQFF	TGTGCCAGCAGCTTCCAGCGGGGGATTCCTTACAATGAGCAGTTCTTC
TRBV4-1	-	-	TRBJ2-7	CASSSIPGQATYEQYF	TGCGCCAGCAGCTCAATACCGGGACAAGCTACCTACGAGCAGTACTTC
TRBV18	-	few	TRBJ2-1	CASSPSDNEQFF	TGTGCCAGCTCACCAAGCGACAATGAGCAGTTCTTC
TRBV5-6	-	-	TRBJ2-5	CASSLADDQYF	TGTGCCAGCAGCTTGGCGGACGACCAGTACTTC
TRBV4-1	TRBD2	-	TRBJ2-3	CASSYSRLAVEAVDTQYF	TGCGCCAGCAGCTACTCACGACTAGCGGTGGAGGCAGTAGATACGCAGTATTTT
TRBV29-1	-	few	TRBJ1-2	CSADLTGRGYTF	TGCAGCGCCGACTTGACAGGACGGGGCTACACCTTC
TRBV29-1	-	-	TRBJ2-5	CSVASWQETQYF	TGCAGCGTTGCTTCGTGGCAAGAGACCCAGTACTTC
TRBV29-1	-	-	TRBJ2-1	CSVDQPNEQFF	TGCAGCGTCGACCAGCCCAATGAGCAGTTCTTC
TRBV2	TRBD1	-	TRBJ2-7	CASRPTGLAGEQYF	TGTGCCAGCAGACCGACAGGGTTAGCTGGCGAGCAGTACTTC
TRBV9	-	-	TRBJ2-2	CASSFPFEGTGELFF	TGTGCCAGCAGCTTCCCTTTCGAGGGCACCGGGGAGCTGTTTTTT
TRBV29-1	TRBD2	-	TRBJ2-1	CSVELPSGERGGVYEQFF	TGCAGCGTTGAACTCCCGTCAGGAGAGCGGGGTGGGGTGTATGAGCAGTTCTTC
TRBV28	-	few	TRBJ2-3	CASRDGITDTQYF	TGTGCCAGCAGGGACGGAATCACAGATACGCAGTATTTT
TRBV25-1	-	-	TRBJ2-3	CASVPPQYF	TGTGCCAGCGTGCCGCCTCAGTATTTT
TRBV29-1	-	-	TRBJ1-3	CSVDISNTIYF	TGCAGCGTTGATATCAGTAACACCATATATTTT
TRBV7-9	-	-	TRBJ1-2	CASSAVQGLNGYTF	TGTGCCAGCAGCGCCGTCCAGGGACTTAATGGCTACACCTTC
TRBV29-1	TRBD1	-	TRBJ1-6	CSIAGQPNSPLHF	TGCAGCATCGCGGGACAGCCTAATTCACCCCTCCACTTT
TRBV14	-	-	TRBJ2-1	CASSPWLDEQFF	TGTGCCAGCAGCCCATGGTTAGATGAGCAGTTCTTC
TRBV29-1	-	-	TRBJ1-2	CSADTGSGYTF	TGCAGCGCCGACACAGGGAGTGGCTACACCTTC
TRBV4-3	TRBD1	-	TRBJ2-1	CASSLDDRGRHNEQFF	TGCGCCAGCAGCCTTGATGACAGGGGGCGTCACAATGAGCAGTTCTTC
TRBV29-1	-	few	TRBJ2-7	CSVEPLDTHF	TGCAGCGTTGAACCGCTAGACACCCACTTC
TRBV25-1	-	-	TRBJ2-7	CASSEMASYEQYF	TGTGCCAGCAGTGAAATGGCGAGCTACGAGCAGTACTTC
TRBV11-2	TRBD1	-	TRBJ2-1	CASSTTGGLDEQFF	TGTGCCAGCAGCACGACAGGGGGCTTGGATGAGCAGTTCTTC
TRBV4-1	-	-	TRBJ2-7	CASSQGGAGGTYEQYF	TGCGCCAGCAGCCAAGGCGGGGCGGGCGGGACCTACGAGCAGTACTTC
TRBV29-1	-	-	TRBJ2-3	CSVAEDTQYF	TGCAGCGTGGCGGAGGATACGCAGTATTTT
TRBV29-1	TRBD1	-	TRBJ2-7	CSVEGGQAYEQYF	TGCAGCGTTGAGGGGGGACAGGCCTACGAGCAGTACTTC
TRBV4-1	-	once	TRBJ2-1	CASSQELGRVEQFF	TGCGCCAGCAGCCAAGAGCTGGGAAGGGTTGAGCAGTTCTTC
TRBV18	-	few	TRBJ1-2	CASSPPVGGYTF	TGTGCCAGCTCACCACCGGTGGGTGGCTACACCTTC
TRBV29-1	TRBD2	-	TRBJ2-5	CSVEALAELTQETQYF	TGCAGCGTTGAGGCGCTAGCGGAGCTGACACAAGAGACCCAGTACTTC
TRBV30	-	-	TRBJ1-1	CAWSSAGTEAFF	TGTGCCTGGAGCTCGGCAGGGACTGAAGCTTTCTTT
TRBV25-1	-	few	TRBJ2-7	CASSDPQGPSAYEQYF	TGTGCCAGCAGTGACCCGCAGGGACCCTCGGCCTACGAGCAGTACTTC
TRBV29-1	-	-	TRBJ2-2	CSVESGGGSGELFF	TGCAGCGTTGAATCCGGTGGGGGATCCGGGGAGCTGTTTTTT
TRBV29-1	-	once	TRBJ1-1	CSAPTPGGTEAFF	TGCAGCGCACCGACCCCGGGCGGGACTGAAGCTTTCTTT
TRBV29-1	-	few	TRBJ1-2	CSVEARGPDGYTF	TGCAGCGTTGAAGCCCGGGGACCCGATGGCTACACCTTC
TRBV7-2	-	-	TRBJ1-2	CASSLEVGGYTF	TGTGCCAGCAGCTTAGAGGTTGGCGGCTACACCTTC
TRBV30	-	-	TRBJ1-5	CAWSAGGANNQPQHF	TGTGCCTGGAGTGCCGGAGGGGCGAACAATCAGCCCCAGCATTTT
TRBV2	-	-	TRBJ2-1	CASHQGTEQFF	TGTGCCAGCCACCAGGGGACTGAGCAGTTCTTC
TRBV29-1	-	-	TRBJ1-1	CSVVDRNTEAFF	TGCAGCGTTGTGGACAGGAACACTGAAGCTTTCTTT
TRBV29-1	-	-	TRBJ1-2	CSARDTYGYTF	TGCAGCGCCCGGGACACTTATGGCTACACCTTC
TRBV29-1	-	-	TRBJ1-2	CSVEDQAGRGYTF	TGCAGCGTTGAAGATCAGGCAGGGAGAGGCTACACCTTC
TRBV28	-	few	TRBJ2-7	CASSFTYQYEQYF	TGTGCCAGCAGTTTTACTTATCAGTACGAGCAGTACTTC
TRBV29-1	-	-	TRBJ2-7	CSAAVLDSYEQYF	TGCAGCGCAGCAGTTCTGGATTCCTACGAGCAGTACTTC
TRBV29-1	-	few	TRBJ2-3	CSEGGAPGDTQYF	TGCAGCGAGGGGGGTGCCCCGGGGGATACGCAGTATTTT
TRBV6-5	-	once	TRBJ2-4	CASILRSVEGIQYF	TGTGCCAGCATCCTACGGTCCGTAGAGGGCATTCAGTACTTC